Shown below are 17 T cell receptor beta chains from a single sample sequenced in a study of cytomegalovirus exposure and HLA in healthy donors (dated by TCRdb to 2017 to 2019). Receptor amplification or capture employed the immunoSEQ multiplex PCR assay. The multiplex PCR relied on a mix of 60 forward primers for TCR Vbeta segments and 13 reverse primers for TCR Jbeta segments. Sourced from immuneACCESS, this table was stored by TCRdb with only in-frame sequences that have V and J called. A share of the clones is absent; for the studies checked, an unresolved V gene accounts for under half, and the remainder has no known explanation. Across this sample there are 100,000 to 150,000 clones, with 75% seen only once. Of the sample, more than 2.5% is held by the ten largest clones. The sequencing input was PBMCs. The receptors stem from a woman between 45 and 65 years old in good health and CMV-seronegative.

This clone was detected only once. The chain joins TRBV5-1 to TRBJ1-3; no clear D gene. This CDR3 has 14 amino acids. With 3 bases removed from V and 0 bases from J, the gap between germline ends came to 7 bases. CDR1 SGHRS and CDR2 YFSETQ come from the germline V gene. CDR3 nucleotide sequence: TGCGCCAGCAGCTGGTCGAGCTCTGGAAACACCATATATTTT. Protein product: CASSWSSSGNTIYF.

In DNA, the CDR3 is TGCGCCAGCAGCTTGGTCGGAACAGGGGGTAATGAAAAACTGTTTTTT. Its translation: CASSLVGTGGNEKLFF. The gene calls are TRBV5-1 and TRBJ1-4; 8 bases fit TRBD1. V gave up 0 bases and J gave up 4 bases; unmatched junction bases: 5. Germline-derived CDR1 and CDR2 are SGHRS and YFSETQ. The length of the CDR3 is 16 residues.

This chain links TRBV15 with TRBJ2-3; D gene unclear. The CDR3 has 14 residues. Germline values: CDR1 LNHNV, CDR2 YYDKDF (reference sequence). Trimming removed 1 base from V and 5 bases from J, with 10 bases in between. Here the CDR3 reads CATSRAVPGDTQYF. The CDR3 DNA reads TGTGCCACCAGCAGAGCCGTCCCGGGAGATACGCAGTATTTT. The whole variable domain, remainder taken from reference TRBV15 and TRBJ2-3, is DAMVIQNPRYQVTQFGKPVTLSCSQTLNHNVMYWYQQKSSQAPKLLFHYYDKDFNNEADTPDNFQSRRPNTSFCFLDIRSPGLGDTAMYLCATSRAVPGDTQYFGPGTRLTVL.

The chain couples TRBV7-2 to TRBJ1-1; D gene ambiguous. The CDR3 has 15 amino acids. Germline lookup yields CDR1 SGHTA and CDR2 FQGNSA. The V end lost 5 bases, the J end lost 3 bases, and 16 bases lay between the germline ends. The CDR3 loop is CASSPHGGGDTEAFF. In DNA form, the CDR3 reads TGTGCCAGCAGCCCCCACGGAGGCGGGGACACTGAAGCTTTCTTT. The whole variable domain, remainder taken from reference TRBV7-2 and TRBJ1-1, is GAGVSQSPSNKVTEKGKDVELRCDPISGHTALYWYRQSLGQGLEFLIYFQGNSAPDKSGLPSDRFSAERTGGSVSTLTIQRTQQEDSAVYLCASSPHGGGDTEAFFGQGTRLTVV.

V usage is TRBV5-1 and J usage is TRBJ2-7; 8 bases fit TRBD1. CDR1 is SGHRS, CDR2 YFSETQ, per germline. This CDR3 has 15 amino acids. Trimming at V came to 1 base and at J to 0 bases, leaving 3 bases not matched to a gene. Written as DNA, the CDR3 is TGCGCCAGCAGCTTGTCGGGACAGGACTCCTACGAGCAGTACTTC. Its translation is CASSLSGQDSYEQYF.

This chain joins TRBV13 and TRBJ1-1; tentative D call: TRBD1 (5 bases). The CDR3 is 19 residues long. The germline CDR1 and CDR2 sequences are PRHDT and FYEKMQ (reference sequence). V lost 2 bases and J 0 bases, leaving 22 bases between the germline ends. The CDR3 DNA is TGTGCCAGCAGCTTACCCGCAGGGCTGGTGGGTACTCTGAACACTGAAGCTTTCTTT. This codes for CASSLPAGLVGTLNTEAFF.

The gene calls are TRBV7-3 and TRBJ2-2; 10 nucleotides match TRBD1. Germline assignment: CDR1 SGHTA and CDR2 FQGTGA. This CDR3 has 14 residues. Trimming cost V 5 bases and J 6 bases; bases outside gene matches: 3. The CDR3 nucleotides read TGTGCCAGCAGCCCGGGACAGGGGCCCGGGGAGCTGTTTTTT. Translation: CASSPGQGPGELFF.

V usage is TRBV30 and J usage is TRBJ2-1, with a possible D match to TRBD2 (5 bases). V lost 3 bases to trimming and J lost 2 bases, with 11 bases between them. CDR1 is GTSNPN, CDR2 SVGIG, per germline (reference sequence). This CDR3 is 14 amino acids long. The CDR3 bases are TGTGCCTGGAGATCGGGGTCCGCCTACAATGAGCAGTTCTTC. This encodes CAWRSGSAYNEQFF.

V gene TRBV30 combines with J gene TRBJ1-6; TRBD1 might be the D (6 bases). Per germline, CDR1 GTSNPN and CDR2 SVGIG (reference sequence). The V end lost 4 bases, the J end lost 8 bases, and 18 bases lay between the germline ends. This CDR3 contains 15 residues. CDR3 coding DNA: TGTGCCTGGAATCTAGGGGGAGTATTGGATTCACCCCTCCACTTT. This encodes CAWNLGGVLDSPLHF.

This chain uses TRBV19 with TRBJ1-4; D is ambiguous. Trimming left V 5 bases short and J 0 bases short, with 10 bases between. This CDR3 comprises 15 residues. Germline V lookup: CDR1 LNHDA, CDR2 SQIVND (reference sequence). CDR3: CASSPNRPTNEKLFF. CDR3 coding DNA: TGTGCCAGTAGTCCCAACAGACCAACTAATGAAAAACTGTTTTTT.

This chain uses TRBV28 with TRBJ2-3, with D maybe TRBD2 (5 bases). Trimming took 5 bases from V and 6 from J, leaving 15 bases between them. This CDR3 is built from 14 residues. The germline gives CDR1 MDHEN, CDR2 SYDVKM. The CDR3 DNA sequence: TGTGCCAGCAGTGCGGACCGGGATCTGGATACGCAGTATTTT. This translates into CASSADRDLDTQYF.

This chain joins TRBV10-3 and TRBJ2-2; 8 bases align to TRBD1. The CDR3 is 15 amino acids. The V segment lost 5 bases and the J segment 6 bases; nucleotides outside the gene matches: 8. Germline lookup yields CDR1 ENHRY and CDR2 SYGVKD. CDR3: CAISPGQGRSGELFF. Written as DNA, the CDR3 is TGTGCCATCAGTCCTGGACAGGGTCGGTCCGGGGAGCTGTTTTTT.

The V gene is TRBV28, the J gene TRBJ1-4, with no clear D. The CDR3 sequence is 13 residues long. From germline, CDR1 is MDHEN and CDR2 SYDVKM. V was cut by 6 bases and J by 7 bases, with 12 bases left in between. The CDR3 DNA follows: TGTGCCAGCAGCTGGAGTGGTCCTGAAAAACTGTTTTTT. Its translation: CASSWSGPEKLFF.

The chain uses TRBV6-5 and TRBJ1-1; TRBD1 might be the D (5 bases). Trimming removed 6 bases from V and 4 bases from J, with 12 bases in between. This CDR3 spans 13 amino acids. Germline loops: CDR1 MNHEY, CDR2 SVGAGI. CDR3 amino acids: CASSRGKSTEAFF. CDR3 in DNA: TGTGCCAGCAGCCGGGGGAAGTCCACTGAAGCTTTCTTT.

The CDR3: CASSLDKAGGQETQYF. CDR3 sequence (DNA): TGTGCCAGCAGCTTAGATAAGGCCGGGGGTCAAGAGACCCAGTACTTC. The chain uses TRBV11-2 and TRBJ2-5, with D maybe TRBD2 (6 bases). The CDR3 sequence is 16 residues long. Germline CDR1 and CDR2: SGHAT and FQNNGV. Trimming removed 0 bases from V and 2 bases from J, with 13 bases in between.

This rearrangement joins TRBV28 to TRBJ2-2; the D gene is possibly TRBD2 (7 bases). The V end was cut by 0 bases, the J end by 6 bases, with 11 bases between. The germline CDR1 and CDR2 sequences are MDHEN and SYDVKM. The CDR3 runs 15 residues. CDR3 sequence reads: CASSLWGRGAGELFF. CDR3 sequence (DNA): TGTGCCAGCAGTTTATGGGGGAGGGGGGCCGGGGAGCTGTTTTTT.

The chain is built from TRBV9 and TRBJ2-3; 9 bases are shared with TRBD2. The junction had 14 bases not matched to a gene; V was cut back by 4 bases and J by 2 bases. The CDR3 loop spans 18 amino acids. CDR1 and CDR2 from the germline V gene are SGDLS and YYNGEE. The CDR3 nucleotides are TGTGCCAGCAGCCCAACGGCGAAAGCGGGGGGACTCACAGATACGCAGTATTTT. As protein: CASSPTAKAGGLTDTQYF.